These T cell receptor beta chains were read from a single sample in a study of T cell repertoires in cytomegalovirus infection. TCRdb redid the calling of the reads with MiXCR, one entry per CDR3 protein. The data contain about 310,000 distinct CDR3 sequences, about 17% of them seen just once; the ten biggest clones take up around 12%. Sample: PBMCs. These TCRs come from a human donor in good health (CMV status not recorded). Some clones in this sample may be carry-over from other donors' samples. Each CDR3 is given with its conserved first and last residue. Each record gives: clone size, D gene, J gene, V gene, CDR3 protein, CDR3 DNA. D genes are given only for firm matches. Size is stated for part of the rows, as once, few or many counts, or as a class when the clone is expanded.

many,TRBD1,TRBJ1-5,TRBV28,CASSLEVGGQGNQPQHF,TGTGCCAGCAGTTTAGAGGTCGGGGGACAGGGGAATCAGCCCCAGCATTTT
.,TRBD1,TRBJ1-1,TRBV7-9,CASSLGGTDRAGTEAFF,TGTGCCAGCAGCTTGGGGGGAACGGACAGGGCAGGCACTGAAGCTTTCTTT
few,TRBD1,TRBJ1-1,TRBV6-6,CASSYWGQSRGNTEAFF,TGTGCCAGCAGTTACTGGGGACAGTCAAGGGGAAACACTGAAGCTTTCTTT
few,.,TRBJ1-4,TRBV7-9,CASSYNPAANEKLFF,TGTGCCAGCAGCTACAATCCTGCAGCTAATGAAAAACTGTTTTTT
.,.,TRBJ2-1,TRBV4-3,CASSQDRETLREQFF,TGCGCCAGCAGCCAAGACCGGGAAACCTTGCGGGAGCAGTTCTTC
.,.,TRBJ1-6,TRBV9,CASSSELSPLHF,TGTGCCAGCAGCTCAGAACTTTCACCCCTCCACTTT
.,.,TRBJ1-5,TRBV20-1,CSAKGGSNQPQHF,TGCAGTGCAAAGGGAGGTAGCAATCAGCCCCAGCATTTT
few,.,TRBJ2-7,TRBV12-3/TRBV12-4,CASSFGSGAYEQYF,TGTGCCAGCAGTTTTGGTTCCGGGGCTTACGAGCAGTACTTC
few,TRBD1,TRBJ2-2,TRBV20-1,CSARASGQGSAGELFF,TGCAGTGCTAGAGCATCGGGACAGGGGAGCGCCGGGGAGCTGTTTTTT
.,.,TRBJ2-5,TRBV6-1,CASKAGGLETQYF,TGTGCCAGCAAGGCCGGGGGCTTGGAGACCCAGTACTTC
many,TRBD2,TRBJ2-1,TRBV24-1,CATSAGGPYNEQFF,TGTGCCACCTCTGCGGGGGGGCCCTACAATGAGCAGTTCTTC
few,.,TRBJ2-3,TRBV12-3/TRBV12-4,CASSTGIDTQYF,TGTGCCAGCAGTACCGGGATAGATACGCAGTATTTT
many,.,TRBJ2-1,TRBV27,CASSFDVQVNEQFF,TGTGCCAGCAGTTTCGACGTACAGGTCAATGAGCAGTTCTTC
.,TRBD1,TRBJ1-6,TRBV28,CASSDHRGNIRNSPLHF,TGTGCCAGCAGTGACCACAGGGGGAATATCCGGAATTCACCCCTCCACTTT
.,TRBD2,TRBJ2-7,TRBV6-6,CASSYGRLAGGYEQYF,TGTGCCAGCAGTTACGGCCGACTAGCGGGGGGGTACGAGCAGTACTTC
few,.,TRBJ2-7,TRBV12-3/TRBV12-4,CASSLGQGSPYEQYF,TGTGCCAGCAGTTTAGGTCAGGGCAGTCCGTACGAGCAGTACTTC
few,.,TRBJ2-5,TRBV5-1,CASSSGTQKETQYF,TGCGCCAGCAGCTCCGGGACTCAGAAAGAGACCCAGTACTTC
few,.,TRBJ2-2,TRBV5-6,CGSQGGTTGELFF,TGTGGGAGCCAGGGTGGAACCACCGGGGAGCTGTTTTTT
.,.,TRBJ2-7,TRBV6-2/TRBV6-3,CASGVRGAYEQYF,TGTGCCAGCGGCGTGCGGGGAGCCTACGAGCAGTACTTC
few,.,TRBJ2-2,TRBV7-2,CASSSRQANTGELFF,TGTGCCAGCAGCTCCAGACAGGCGAACACCGGGGAGCTGTTTTTT
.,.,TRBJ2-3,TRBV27,CASSYIDTQYF,TGTGCCAGCAGTTACATAGATACGCAGTATTTT
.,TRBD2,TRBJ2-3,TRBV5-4,CASSLRLAGNSDTQYF,TGTGCCAGCAGCCTCCGACTAGCGGGGAATTCAGATACGCAGTATTTT